The 8 T cell receptor beta chains reported below all come from one sample, sequenced in a study of blood T cells in healthy people across ages. Primed by a sample-barcoded 5' primer and a J-beta primer mix, a second PCR proceeded for about 6 to 11 cycles. One entry per CDR3 protein results from TCRdb running MiXCR on the 5' RACE reads. Here the sample spans hundreds of thousands of distinct CDR3 sequences, more than 50% being singletons. The sample was blood. All receptors come from a middle-aged man in good health.

J is TRBJ2-7 and V is TRBV4-3; possible D gene TRBD2, 6 bases. This CDR3 has 13 residues. Germline CDR1 and CDR2: LGHNA and YSLEER. Trimming left V 2 bases short and J 11 bases short, with 16 bases between. This CDR3 reads CASSQTTSSYKYF. The CDR3 DNA reads as TGCGCCAGCAGCCAAACAACTAGCTCCTATAAGTACTTC.

With regard to this clonotype: The junction shows a germline mismatch at one end, possibly a read error. This rearrangement joins TRBV29-1 to TRBJ2-7; TRBD1 agrees at 7 bases. Germline V lookup: CDR1 SQVTM, CDR2 ANQGSEA. CDR3 length: 13 residues. The CDR3 is CNVGTGVHYEQYF. For the CDR3, the DNA is TGCAACGTTGGAACAGGGGTCCACTACGAGCAGTACTTC.

CDR3 residues: CASRYDNEQYF. CDR3 DNA sequence: TGTGCCAGCAGGTACGACAATGAGCAGTACTTC. The chain joins TRBV11-3 to TRBJ2-5; D uncertain. Germline CDR1 and CDR2: SGHNT and YENEEA. The length of the CDR3 is 11 residues. V was trimmed by 6 bases and J by 11 bases, leaving 13 bases between them.

The J gene is TRBJ2-1, the V gene TRBV10-3, with 11 positions matching TRBD2. CDR3 length: 14 residues. V lost 5 bases and J lost 9; bases outside the gene matches: 6. Germline V lookup: CDR1 ENHRY, CDR2 SYGVKD. The CDR3 DNA reads TGTGCCATCAGTCCGGATAGCGGGAGGGTTGAGCAGTTCTTC. Protein product: CAISPDSGRVEQFF.

With respect to this clonotype: The junction and the germline gene differ at one end; a read error may be behind it. The chain links TRBV12-3 or TRBV12-4 to TRBJ2-5, with D unresolved. The CDR3 has 11 residues. CDR3 bases: TGTGCCCGCAGTTCGTTAAAGACCCAGTACTTC. Translated: CARSSLKTQYF.

The rearrangement joins TRBV5-1 to TRBJ1-2; no clear D gene. Trimming removed 0 bases at V and 2 bases at J, with 11 bases between. This CDR3 has 15 residues. In germline, CDR1 is SGHRS, CDR2 YFSETQ. The CDR3 coding sequence is TGCGCCAGCAGCTTGGGCCAGGCGGCAAACTATGGCTACACCTTC. Translated, it gives CASSLGQAANYGYTF.

This clonotype is a singleton in its sample. The V gene is TRBV20-1, the J gene TRBJ2-4; tentative D call: TRBD2 (7 bases). With the DNA end fitting TRBJ2-7 better, the J assignment may be wrong. The CDR3 is 16 residues long. Germline V gene data show CDR1 as DFQATT and CDR2 as SNEGSKA (reference sequence). The CDR3 spells CSAIPRGGGSLFEQYF. DNA of the CDR3: TGCAGTGCTATTCCACGAGGGGGAGGGTCCCTATTCGAGCAGTACTTC.

The chain joins TRBV7-8 to TRBJ1-1; D gene ambiguous. Trimming took off 5 bases at V and 2 bases at J, with 12 bases between the two ends. Germline loops: CDR1 SGHVS, CDR2 FQNEAQ. This CDR3 region has 14 residues. CDR3 sequence (DNA): TGTGCCAGCAGCCCCGTGGTCGCCAACACTGAAGCTTTCTTT. Translating gives CASSPVVANTEAFF.